Below, 14 T cell receptor beta chains from the same sample are listed, as sequenced in a study of blood T cell repertoires in COVID-19. Method: immunoSEQ multiplex PCR; TCRdb's copy keeps in-frame clones and lacks some. The top ten clones hold less than 3% of a sample with about 140,000 clones, roughly 79% of them seen once. Sequencing input: PBMCs or T cells enriched from blood (not recorded which). The receptors derive from a woman aged 45-65 years who had recovered from COVID-19.

The table lists this clone with a count of one. The chain uses TRBV15 and TRBJ2-4, with 9 nucleotides matching TRBD1. The CDR3 extends over 16 amino acids. Looked up from germline, CDR1 is LNHNV and CDR2 is YYDKDF (reference sequence). The ends lost 5 bases at V and 0 bases at J; junction bases unmatched: 5. In DNA form, the CDR3 reads TGTGCCACCAGCGATCGGACAGGGGTAGCCAAAAACATTCAGTACTTC. Protein sequence: CATSDRTGVAKNIQYF.

The chain links TRBV7-7 to TRBJ2-7; the match to TRBD1 covers 9 bases. The CDR3 runs to 16 residues. Per the germline V gene, CDR1 is SSHAT and CDR2 is FNYEAQ (reference sequence). J was trimmed by 6 bases and V by 1 base; bases with no gene match: 10. The DNA of the CDR3 is TGTGCCAGCAGCTTAGAAGGCCCCGGGACAGGGACCGAGCAGTACTTC. This encodes CASSLEGPGTGTEQYF. The full variable domain, its missing parts supplied by reference TRBV7-7 and TRBJ2-7, is GAGVSQSPRYKVTKRGQDVTLRCDPISSHATLYWYQQALGQGPEFLTYFNYEAQPDKSGLPSDRFSAERPEGSISTLTIQRTEQRDSAMYRCASSLEGPGTGTEQYFGPGTRLTVT.

The chain employs TRBV7-9 and TRBJ1-1, with 8 positions matching TRBD1. This CDR3 spans 15 amino acids. Germline CDR1 SEHNR, CDR2 FQNEAQ (reference sequence). Trimming at V came to 4 bases and at J to 3 bases, leaving 7 bases not matched to a gene. This CDR3 is CASSSYGQGHTEAFF. Here the CDR3 DNA reads TGTGCCAGCAGCTCTTACGGACAGGGACACACTGAAGCTTTCTTT.

This chain joins TRBV4-1 and TRBJ2-5; perhaps TRBD2 as D (6 bases). CDR3 length equals 14 residues. V was trimmed by 0 bases and J by 9 bases, leaving 14 bases between them. From germline, CDR1 is MGHRA and CDR2 YSYEKL. The CDR3 spells CASSQDSGLGAQYF. In nucleotides, the CDR3 is TGCGCCAGCAGCCAAGATAGCGGCCTAGGGGCCCAGTACTTC.

The chain joins TRBV6-4 to TRBJ2-2, with TRBD2 matching over 10 bases. V gave up 6 bases and J gave up 6 bases; unmatched junction bases: 1. Germline V gives CDR1 MRHNA, CDR2 SNTAGT. The CDR3 has 13 amino acids. The CDR3 region has the DNA TGTGCCAGCAGAGGGACTAGCGCCGGGGAGCTGTTTTTT. Encoded protein: CASRGTSAGELFF.

The chain combines TRBV15 with TRBJ1-4, with D possibly matching TRBD1 (5 bases). The CDR3 sequence is 15 residues long. The germline V gene encodes CDR1 LNHNV and CDR2 YYDKDF (reference sequence). The V gene lost 2 bases and the J gene lost 8 bases, with 15 bases spanning the gap. CDR3: CATSRLSGGREKLFF. DNA of the CDR3: TGTGCCACCAGCAGATTATCGGGGGGAAGAGAAAAACTGTTTTTT. Full variable domain (rest looked up from reference TRBV15 and TRBJ1-4): DAMVIQNPRYQVTQFGKPVTLSCSQTLNHNVMYWYQQKSSQAPKLLFHYYDKDFNNEADTPDNFQSRRPNTSFCFLDIRSPGLGDTAMYLCATSRLSGGREKLFFGSGTQLSVL.

The table lists this clone with a few counts. The chain employs TRBV10-3 and TRBJ2-7; 8 positions agree with TRBD1. Germline V CDR1 and CDR2: ENHRY, SYGVKD. The CDR3 consists of 15 residues. V was pared by 0 bases and J by 4 bases, with 5 bases of the junction left unmatched. The CDR3 bases are TGTGCCATCAGTGAGTCCGTGACAGGGGAGTACGAGCAGTACTTC. Residues: CAISESVTGEYEQYF.

The sample holds a few counts of this clone. The V gene is TRBV4-1, the J gene TRBJ2-1; perhaps TRBD2 as D (6 bases). Germline values: CDR1 MGHRA, CDR2 YSYEKL. V was trimmed by 0 bases and J by 8 bases, leaving 11 bases between them. This CDR3 has 14 residues. CDR3 region: CASSQEDYRDEQFF. The CDR3 bases are TGCGCCAGCAGCCAAGAGGACTATAGGGATGAGCAGTTCTTC.

The chain employs TRBV27 and TRBJ1-3, with D perhaps matching TRBD1 (6 bases). In germline, CDR1 is MNHEY, CDR2 SMNVEV (reference sequence). V lost 10 bases to trimming and J lost 4 bases, with 14 bases between them. The CDR3 loop spans 13 amino acids. CDR3 DNA: TGTGCCATCGGAACAGGGCCAGGAAACACCATATATTTT. This translates into CAIGTGPGNTIYF.

This chain joins TRBV18 and TRBJ1-3; tentative D call: TRBD1 (6 bases). CDR1 is KGHSH and CDR2 is LQKENI in the germline V gene. Trimming cost V 3 bases and J 3 bases, with 15 bases left between them. The CDR3 runs to 16 residues. CDR3 region: CASSPEGGLDGNTIYF. The CDR3 nucleotides are TGTGCCAGCTCACCGGAAGGGGGTCTGGATGGAAACACCATATATTTT. The complete variable domain, with remaining parts taken from reference TRBV18 and TRBJ1-3, reads NAGVMQNPRHLVRRRGQEARLRCSPMKGHSHVYWYRQLPEEGLKFMVYLQKENIIDESGMPKERFSAEFPKEGPSILRIQQVVRGDSAAYFCASSPEGGLDGNTIYFGEGSWLTVV.

The V and J genes are TRBV6-4 and TRBJ2-7; D remains ambiguous. V was shortened by 9 bases and J by 5 bases, with 5 bases between the two germline ends. The CDR3 runs to 9 residues. The germline V gene encodes CDR1 MRHNA and CDR2 SNTAGT. The CDR3 loop is CARGHEQYF. The CDR3 nucleotides read TGTGCCAGGGGCCACGAGCAGTACTTC.

The V call is TRBV10-3, the J call TRBJ2-2; 8 bases are shared with TRBD1. Germline CDR1 is ENHRY and CDR2 is SYGVKD. This CDR3 spans 14 amino acids. Trimming cost V 9 bases and J 2 bases; bases outside gene matches: 5. CDR3 region: CAISGQVNTGELFF. In DNA form, the CDR3 reads TGTGCCATTTCGGGACAGGTCAACACCGGGGAGCTGTTTTTT.

This clone was detected only a few times. The chain joins TRBV5-1 to TRBJ2-1, with a weak D call TRBD2 (6 bases). Germline CDR1 reads SGHRS; CDR2 reads YFSETQ. The V and J ends lost 0 bases and 7 bases respectively, with 11 bases between them. This CDR3 has 14 residues. The CDR3 DNA reads as TGCGCCAGCAGCTTGGAGGCAGGGAGGAATGAGCAGTTCTTC. Translating gives CASSLEAGRNEQFF.

V and J are TRBV4-1 and TRBJ1-2; TRBD1 is a possible D gene (6 bases). Between the trimmed V and J ends, which lost 1 base and 4 bases, there was a span of 19 bases. The germline gives CDR1 MGHRA, CDR2 YSYEKL. The CDR3 consists of 17 residues. The CDR3 loop reads CASSQGGRGPVGYGYTF. The DNA for the CDR3 is TGCGCCAGCAGCCAAGGAGGCAGGGGCCCGGTCGGCTATGGCTACACCTTC.